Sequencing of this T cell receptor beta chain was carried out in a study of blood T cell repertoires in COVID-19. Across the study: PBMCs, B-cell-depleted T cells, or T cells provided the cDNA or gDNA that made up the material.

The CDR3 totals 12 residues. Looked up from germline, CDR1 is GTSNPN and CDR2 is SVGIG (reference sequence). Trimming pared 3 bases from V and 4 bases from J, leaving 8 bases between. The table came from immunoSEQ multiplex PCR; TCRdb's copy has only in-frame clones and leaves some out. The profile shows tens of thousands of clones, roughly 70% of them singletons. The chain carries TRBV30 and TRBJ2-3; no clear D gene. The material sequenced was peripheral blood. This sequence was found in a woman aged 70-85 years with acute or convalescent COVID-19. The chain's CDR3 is CAWRGASDTQYF. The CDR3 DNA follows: TGTGCCTGGAGGGGCGCGTCAGATACGCAGTATTTT.